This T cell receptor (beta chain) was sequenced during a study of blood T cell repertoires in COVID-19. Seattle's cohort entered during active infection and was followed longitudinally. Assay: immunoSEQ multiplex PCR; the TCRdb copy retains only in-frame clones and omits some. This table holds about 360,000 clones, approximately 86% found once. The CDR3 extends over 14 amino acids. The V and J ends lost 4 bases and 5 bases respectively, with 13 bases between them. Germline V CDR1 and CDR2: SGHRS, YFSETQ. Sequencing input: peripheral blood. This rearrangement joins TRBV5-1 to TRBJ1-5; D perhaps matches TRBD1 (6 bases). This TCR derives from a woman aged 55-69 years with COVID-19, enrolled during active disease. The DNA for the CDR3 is TGCGCCAGCAGCCAATCAGGGGCAGATCAGCCCCAGCATTTT. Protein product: CASSQSGADQPQHF.